The 32 T cell receptor beta chains presented below share a single source sample, sequenced in a study of shared clonotypes between healthy human individuals. Some clones are missing from TCRdb's copy, which holds only in-frame ones; the method was immunoSEQ multiplex PCR. The profile shows hundreds of thousands of clones, 74% of them singletons. The sequencing input was memory CD4+ T cells sorted from blood. Documented subset: CD45RA-negative fraction. These receptors all come from a woman in her 30s in good health.

In its sample, this clone was seen once. The chain joins TRBV19 to TRBJ1-5, with 8 bases aligning to TRBD1. Germline V CDR1 and CDR2: LNHDA, SQIVND (reference sequence). This CDR3 has 18 residues. With V trimmed by 3 bases and J by 4 bases, 14 bases remained unmatched. The CDR3 protein is CASSIALGTGQRNQPQHF. The CDR3 nucleotides are TGTGCCAGTAGTATCGCCCTAGGGACAGGCCAGCGGAATCAGCCCCAGCATTTT.

This clone is a singleton in its sample. The V and J genes are TRBV2 and TRBJ2-1; D might be TRBD2 (6 bases). CDR3 length: 14 amino acids. Trimming stripped 7 bases from V and 6 bases from J, with 16 bases between. Germline CDR1 is SNHLY and CDR2 is FYNNEI. DNA of the CDR3: TGTGCCAGCAAAGGAGGGTATGAGCTCAATGAGCAGTTCTTC. Amino acids: CASKGGYELNEQFF.

Only a few counts were recorded for this clone. V usage is TRBV6-1 and J usage is TRBJ2-1; D not resolved. The ends were cut back, 10 bases at V and 5 bases at J, with 12 bases in the middle. Germline V gives CDR1 MNHNS, CDR2 SASEGT. This CDR3 has 12 amino acids. CDR3 sequence (DNA): TGTGCCACCTCCAACTATCACAATGAGCAGTTCTTC. Its translation: CATSNYHNEQFF.

The chain carries TRBV5-4 and TRBJ2-7; 8 nucleotides align to TRBD1. From germline, CDR1 is SGHNT and CDR2 YYREEE (reference sequence). The CDR3 runs 14 residues. V was clipped by 0 bases and J by 4 bases; unmatched bases: 3. CDR3 nucleotides: TGTGCCAGCAGCTTGGCCAGGGGGCAATACGAGCAGTACTTC. It translates to CASSLARGQYEQYF.

The chain uses TRBV19 and TRBJ2-1, with 10 bases fitting TRBD2. V lost 11 bases and J lost 3; bases outside the gene matches: 1. This CDR3 comprises 12 residues. The germline CDR1 and CDR2 sequences are LNHDA and SQIVND (reference sequence). CDR3 DNA sequence: TGTGCCCCTAGCGGGAGCTACAATGAGCAGTTCTTC. Translated, it gives CAPSGSYNEQFF.

The chain links TRBV6-5 to TRBJ1-1, with 7 bases lining up with TRBD1. The V and J ends lost 5 bases and 4 bases, in that order; junction bases with no gene match: 10. The CDR3 sequence is 15 residues long. Germline-derived CDR1 and CDR2 are MNHEY and SVGAGI. CDR3 coding DNA: TGTGCCAGCAGTAGGGGGGACAGACTCCTCACTGAAGCTTTCTTT. Protein product: CASSRGDRLLTEAFF.

This chain uses TRBV5-1 with TRBJ2-5; 10 bases are shared with TRBD2. The CDR3 sequence is 16 residues long. Looked up from germline, CDR1 is SGHRS and CDR2 is YFSETQ. The V gene end was trimmed by 7 bases and the J gene end by 4 bases; junction bases not matched to a gene: 13. The CDR3 loop reads CASGGGTSGIGETQYF. In DNA, the CDR3 is TGCGCCAGCGGTGGCGGAACTAGCGGGATTGGAGAGACCCAGTACTTC.

This clone has only a few counts. This chain connects TRBV10-1 to TRBJ2-4; D remains unclear. The CDR3 has 15 amino acids. With 7 bases removed from V and 1 base from J, the gap between germline ends came to 14 bases. Germline CDR1 reads WNHNN; CDR2 reads SYGVQD (reference sequence). This chain's CDR3 is CASNRPIAAKNIQYF. CDR3 in DNA: TGCGCCAGCAACCGACCCATTGCCGCCAAAAACATTCAGTACTTC.

The V and J genes are TRBV7-9 and TRBJ2-1; no reliable D call. Trimming left V 8 bases short and J 7 bases short, with 9 bases between. The CDR3 is 11 residues long. Germline loops: CDR1 SEHNR, CDR2 FQNEAQ (reference sequence). DNA for the CDR3: TGTGCCAGCGCGACTTGGAATGAGCAGTTCTTC. It yields the protein CASATWNEQFF. Full variable domain (missing parts from reference TRBV7-9 and TRBJ2-1): DTGVSQNPRHKITKRGQNVTFRCDPISEHNRLYWYRQTLGQGPEFLTYFQNEAQLEKSRLLSDRFSAERPKGSFSTLEIQRTEQGDSAMYLCASATWNEQFFGPGTRLTVL.

The chain carries TRBV28 and TRBJ2-7; no clear D. Trimming left V 5 bases short and J 4 bases short, with 9 bases between. The germline V gene encodes CDR1 MDHEN and CDR2 SYDVKM. This CDR3 comprises 12 residues. The CDR3 coding sequence is TGTGCCAGCAGTCCCTTGGTTTACGAGCAGTACTTC. Protein sequence: CASSPLVYEQYF. Based on the CDR3 plus reference TRBV28 and TRBJ2-7, the full variable domain is DVKVTQSSRYLVKRTGEKVFLECVQDMDHENMFWYRQDPGLGLRLIYFSYDVKMKEKGDIPEGYSVSREKKERFSLILESASTNQTSMYLCASSPLVYEQYFGPGTRLTVT.

The chain links TRBV5-6 to TRBJ2-1; D call uncertain. Looked up from germline, CDR1 is SGHDT and CDR2 is YYEEEE. The CDR3 has 13 residues. Trimming stripped 10 bases from V and 4 bases from J, with 15 bases between. CDR3 nucleotide sequence: TGTGCCGGGTCACGGGTGGGTTACAATGAGCAGTTCTTC. It encodes CAGSRVGYNEQFF.

The gene calls are TRBV27 and TRBJ2-2; TRBD2 matches 7 bases. CDR1 is MNHEY and CDR2 is SMNVEV in the germline V gene (reference sequence). Trimming removed 6 bases from V and 7 bases from J; junction bases left unmatched: 14. This CDR3 is 16 amino acids long. The DNA for the CDR3 is TGTGCCAGCAGGGGGCTGGGGCGGGAGCGGAACGGGGAGCTGTTTTTT. Translating it yields CASRGLGRERNGELFF.

The V call is TRBV29-1, the J call TRBJ2-3; 13 nucleotides match TRBD2. The V segment lost 6 bases and the J segment 2 bases; nucleotides outside the gene matches: 5. The CDR3 loop spans 15 amino acids. Germline V gene lookup returns CDR1 SQVTM and CDR2 ANQGSEA. The chain's CDR3 is CSVTGLAGFTDTQYF. DNA for the CDR3: TGCAGCGTGACGGGACTAGCGGGATTCACAGATACGCAGTATTTT.

V usage is TRBV5-4 and J usage is TRBJ1-4; D unclear. Per the germline V gene, CDR1 is SGHNT and CDR2 is YYREEE (reference sequence). The CDR3 length is 14 residues. V dropped 0 bases and J dropped 4 bases, with 7 bases sitting between them. CDR3 loop: CASSLEPFNEKLFF. The CDR3, as DNA: TGTGCCAGCAGCTTGGAACCCTTTAATGAAAAACTGTTTTTT.

The chain employs TRBV6-1 and TRBJ1-5; D is unclear. Germline V CDR1 and CDR2: MNHNS, SASEGT. The CDR3 contains 13 residues. With 6 bases removed from V and 7 bases from J, the gap between germline ends came to 13 bases. This CDR3 is CASSAQENQPQHF. The CDR3 bases are TGTGCCAGCAGCGCACAAGAGAACCAGCCCCAGCATTTT.

The V call is TRBV27, the J call TRBJ2-4; no definite D call. This CDR3 is built from 15 residues. Trimming stripped 2 bases from V and 6 bases from J, with 14 bases between. The germline CDR1 and CDR2 sequences are MNHEY and SMNVEV (reference sequence). The CDR3 reads CASSLRLVVGNIQYF. The CDR3 bases are TGTGCCAGCAGTTTACGGTTGGTGGTGGGAAACATTCAGTACTTC.

The V call is TRBV5-1, the J call TRBJ2-1, with 9 bases fitting TRBD2. Germline-derived CDR1 and CDR2 are SGHRS and YFSETQ. V was clipped by 0 bases and J by 5 bases; unmatched bases: 6. The CDR3 runs to 16 residues. The CDR3 DNA is TGCGCCAGCAGCTTGGTAAGGACTAGCGAGAACAATGAGCAGTTCTTC. Translation gives CASSLVRTSENNEQFF.

This clone was found many times. The chain couples TRBV29-1 to TRBJ2-6, with 7 bases identical to TRBD1. The V and J ends lost 0 bases and 2 bases, in that order; junction bases with no gene match: 7. The CDR3 spans 17 residues. Germline V gives CDR1 SQVTM, CDR2 ANQGSEA. CDR3 sequence reads: CSVEDRDGTAGANVLTF. As DNA, the CDR3 is TGCAGCGTTGAAGATCGGGACGGGACAGCTGGGGCCAACGTCCTGACTTTC.

This clone has only a few counts. This sample also contains other DNA sequences that code for the same CDR3. This rearrangement joins TRBV6-5 to TRBJ2-1, with a tentative D call TRBD2 (5 bases). The CDR3 extends over 14 amino acids. Germline V gene data show CDR1 as MNHEY and CDR2 as SVGAGI. V was clipped by 0 bases and J by 4 bases, with 7 bases between them. In DNA form, the CDR3 reads TGTGCCAGCAGTTACTCCGGCGGGTACAATGAGCAGTTCTTC. This translates into CASSYSGGYNEQFF.

This rearrangement joins TRBV10-3 to TRBJ2-7; D may be TRBD2 (6 bases). Germline V gene lookup returns CDR1 ENHRY and CDR2 SYGVKD. The CDR3 is 12 amino acids. V dropped 11 bases and J dropped 6 bases, with 17 bases sitting between them. CDR3 region: CAVWTRESEQYF. The CDR3 DNA follows: TGTGCCGTATGGACTCGGGAGAGCGAGCAGTACTTC.

This clone has a handful of counts. This rearrangement joins TRBV25-1 to TRBJ2-2; the D gene is possibly TRBD2 (5 bases). Germline-derived CDR1 and CDR2 are MGHDK and SYGVNS. CDR3 length: 16 amino acids. V gave up 1 base and J gave up 1 base, with 10 bases separating them. Here the CDR3 DNA reads TGTGCCAGCAGTGAATTAGATGGGAGGAACACCGGGGAGCTGTTTTTT. As protein: CASSELDGRNTGELFF.

The chain joins TRBV7-2 to TRBJ2-5; D remains ambiguous. The CDR3 totals 14 residues. Trimming pared 0 bases from V and 3 bases from J, leaving 8 bases between. Germline assignment: CDR1 SGHTA and CDR2 FQGNSA. CDR3 residues: CASSLAGSKETQYF. The CDR3 DNA sequence: TGTGCCAGCAGCTTAGCTGGCAGTAAAGAGACCCAGTACTTC.

The sample holds one count of this clone. V is TRBV29-1 and J is TRBJ2-7, with D perhaps assigned TRBD1 or TRBD2 (5 bases each). The germline gives CDR1 SQVTM, CDR2 ANQGSEA. This CDR3 has 13 amino acids. Trimming pared 7 bases from V and 3 bases from J, leaving 16 bases between. DNA for the CDR3: TGCAGCGCCGCTCGGGACGGCGACTACGAGCAGTACTTC. This translates into CSAARDGDYEQYF.

The CDR3 DNA reads TGTGCCAGTAGTCTACCGGGACCAGCTAACTATGGCTACACCTTC. Its protein product is CASSLPGPANYGYTF. V gene TRBV19 combines with J gene TRBJ1-2, with TRBD1 as a possible D gene (5 bases). Germline V gene sequence: CDR1 LNHDA, CDR2 SQIVND (reference sequence). The CDR3 totals 15 residues. V was trimmed by 5 bases and J by 0 bases, leaving 13 bases between them.

The V gene is TRBV6-1, the J gene TRBJ2-2; 12 bases map to TRBD2. Germline loops: CDR1 MNHNS, CDR2 SASEGT. V trimming: 2 bases; J trimming: 4 bases; junction bases outside the gene matches: 11. This CDR3 is 19 amino acids long. The CDR3 DNA reads as TGTGCCAGCAGTGAAAGGGACAGCCGACTAGCGGGAGTCACCGGGGAGCTGTTTTTT. As protein: CASSERDSRLAGVTGELFF.

With respect to this clone: A much larger clone lies one base from this, so it may be a read error. The same CDR3 arises from other DNA sequences in this sample as well. The rearrangement uses TRBV28 and TRBJ2-7, with D hard to call. The germline V gene encodes CDR1 MDHEN and CDR2 SYDVKM. Between the trimmed V and J ends, which lost 6 bases and 3 bases, there was a span of 9 bases. CDR3 length: 12 amino acids. CDR3 DNA: TGTGCCAGCAGCTTAAACGGCTACGAGCAGTACTTC. Translating it yields CASSLNGYEQYF.

The V call is TRBV23-1, the J call TRBJ1-2; 8 nucleotides agree with TRBD1. TRBV23-1 is reported as an ORF; its role is uncertain. Losses at the gene ends were 4 bases for V and 2 bases for J; bases not matched to a gene: 9. CDR3 size: 16 residues. CDR3 sequence (DNA): TGCGCCAGCAGTCGGGACAGGTCTCAGTTCAACTATGGCTACACCTTC. Protein: CASSRDRSQFNYGYTF.

V usage is TRBV28 and J usage is TRBJ1-5, with D possibly being TRBD1 (5 bases). This CDR3 contains 15 residues. The germline gives CDR1 MDHEN, CDR2 SYDVKM. With 5 bases removed from V and 5 bases from J, the gap between germline ends came to 16 bases. The CDR3 protein is CASSQADSFYQPQHF. CDR3 DNA sequence: TGTGCCAGCAGTCAAGCCGACAGTTTTTATCAGCCCCAGCATTTT.

V and J are TRBV30 and TRBJ2-2; possibly TRBD1 for D (5 bases). Germline V lookup: CDR1 GTSNPN, CDR2 SVGIG (reference sequence). There are 16 residues in the CDR3. V lost 6 bases to trimming and J lost 0 bases, with 17 bases between them. This chain's CDR3 is CACMSQVRANTGELFF. Written as DNA, the CDR3 is TGTGCCTGCATGTCCCAAGTCAGGGCGAACACCGGGGAGCTGTTTTTT.

The chain is built from TRBV25-1 and TRBJ1-2; possibly TRBD1 for D (6 bases). The germline V gene has CDR1 MGHDK and CDR2 SYGVNS. The CDR3 is 14 residues long. The V end lost 2 bases, the J end lost 4 bases, and 11 bases lay between the germline ends. The CDR3 coding sequence is TGTGCCAGCAGTGAAGGGGGGCTCTCCTATGGCTACACCTTC. This gives the protein CASSEGGLSYGYTF.

The gene calls are TRBV27 and TRBJ1-2; D ambiguous. Germline values: CDR1 MNHEY, CDR2 SMNVEV (reference sequence). Trimming stripped 5 bases from V and 4 bases from J, with 11 bases between. The CDR3 sequence is 13 residues long. Here the CDR3 reads CASSGDGSYGYTF. The CDR3 bases are TGTGCCAGCAGTGGAGACGGATCCTATGGCTACACCTTC.

The chain joins TRBV11-2 to TRBJ2-1, with D maybe TRBD1 (5 bases). CDR1 is SGHAT, CDR2 FQNNGV, per germline. The CDR3 length is 15 residues. Deletions cut 2 bases from V and 4 bases from J, with 12 bases between. The CDR3 DNA is TGTGCCAGCAGCTTAATCACAGGATCGTACAATGAGCAGTTCTTC. Residues: CASSLITGSYNEQFF.